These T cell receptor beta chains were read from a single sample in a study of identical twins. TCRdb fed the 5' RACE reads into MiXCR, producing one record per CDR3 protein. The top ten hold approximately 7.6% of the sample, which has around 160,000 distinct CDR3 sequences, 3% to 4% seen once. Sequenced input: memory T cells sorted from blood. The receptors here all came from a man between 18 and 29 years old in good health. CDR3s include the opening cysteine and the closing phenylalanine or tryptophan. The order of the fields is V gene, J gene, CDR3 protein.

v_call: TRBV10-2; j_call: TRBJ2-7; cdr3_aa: CASSVVTYEQYF
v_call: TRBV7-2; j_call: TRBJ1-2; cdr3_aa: CASSPTGKDYGYTF
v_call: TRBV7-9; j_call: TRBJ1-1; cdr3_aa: CASSLPHTEAFF
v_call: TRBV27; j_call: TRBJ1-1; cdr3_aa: CASSYKQVNTEAFF
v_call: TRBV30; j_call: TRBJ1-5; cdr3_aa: CAWRETGGNQPQHF
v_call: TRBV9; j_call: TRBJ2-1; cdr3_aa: CASSVGVLNEQFF
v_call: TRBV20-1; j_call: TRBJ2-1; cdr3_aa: CSVGLGSHSYNEQFF
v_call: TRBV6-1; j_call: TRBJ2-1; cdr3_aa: CASSLSGTGAYNEQFF
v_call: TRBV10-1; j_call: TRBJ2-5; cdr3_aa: CASSEPDRGGETQYF
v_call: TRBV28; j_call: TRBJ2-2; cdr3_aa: CASKKQGTGELFF
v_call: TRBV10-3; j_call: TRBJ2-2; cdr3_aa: CAIKGNTGELFF
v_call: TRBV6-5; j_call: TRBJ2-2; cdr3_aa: CASSYRRRGGELFF
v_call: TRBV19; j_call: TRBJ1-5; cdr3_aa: CASMGPGGGINQPQHF
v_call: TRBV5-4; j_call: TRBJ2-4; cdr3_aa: CASSWGYRDRGPDRLAKNIQYF
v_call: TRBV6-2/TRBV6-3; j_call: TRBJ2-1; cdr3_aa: CASSYSGGSSYNEQFF
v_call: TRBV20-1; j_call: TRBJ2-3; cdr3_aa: CSARDPLAPQYF
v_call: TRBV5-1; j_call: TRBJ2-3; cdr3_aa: CASSTRGGEIDTQYF
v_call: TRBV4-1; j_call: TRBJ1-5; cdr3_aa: CASSQDYQNRPQHF
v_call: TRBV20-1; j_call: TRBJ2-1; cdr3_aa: CSARTSDYNEQFF
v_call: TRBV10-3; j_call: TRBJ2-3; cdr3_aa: CAISGVGTDTQYF
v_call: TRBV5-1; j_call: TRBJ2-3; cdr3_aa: CASSPSGRGVTQYF
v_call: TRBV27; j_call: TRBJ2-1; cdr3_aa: CASRTAGQSYNEQFF
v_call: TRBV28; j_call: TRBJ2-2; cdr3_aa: CASIGHPNTGELFF
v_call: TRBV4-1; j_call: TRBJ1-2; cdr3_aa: CASSQPRELGYGYTF
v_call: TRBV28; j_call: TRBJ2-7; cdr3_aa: CASKGTVDYEQYF
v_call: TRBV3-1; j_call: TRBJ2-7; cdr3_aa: CASSSPIGQGSYEQYF
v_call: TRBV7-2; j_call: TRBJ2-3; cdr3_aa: CASSLVVRHSTDTQYF
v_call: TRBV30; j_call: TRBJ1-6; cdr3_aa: CAWRRQGVGHSPLHF
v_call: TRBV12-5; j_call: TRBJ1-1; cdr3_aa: CASGLMSRPFF
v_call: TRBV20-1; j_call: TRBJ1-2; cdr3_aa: CSARRNRDHGYTF
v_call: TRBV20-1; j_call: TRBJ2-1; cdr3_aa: CSANIGTSYTNEQFF
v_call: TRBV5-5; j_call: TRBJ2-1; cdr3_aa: CASSLSHLGLADYNEQFF
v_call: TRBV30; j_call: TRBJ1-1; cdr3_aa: CAWKVRTANTEAFF
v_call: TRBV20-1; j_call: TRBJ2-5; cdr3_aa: CSAARTQQETQYF
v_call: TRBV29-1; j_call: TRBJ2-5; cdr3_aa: CSVNRQETQYF
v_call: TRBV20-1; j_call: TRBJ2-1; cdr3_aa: CSASLRTTSRGQFF
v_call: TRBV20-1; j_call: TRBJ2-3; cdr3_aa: CSATPGQVGADTQYF
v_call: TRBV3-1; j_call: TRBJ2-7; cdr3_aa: CVSSRNNEQYF
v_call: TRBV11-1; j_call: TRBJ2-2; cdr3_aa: CASSLGTAANTGELFF
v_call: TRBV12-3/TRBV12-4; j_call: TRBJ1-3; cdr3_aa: CASSETGASGNTIYF
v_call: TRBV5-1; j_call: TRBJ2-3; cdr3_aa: CASSLRWPGNAEDTQYF
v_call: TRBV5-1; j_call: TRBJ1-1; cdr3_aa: CASSQGRGTEAFF
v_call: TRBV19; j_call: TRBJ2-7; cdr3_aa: CASSISGPSYEQYF
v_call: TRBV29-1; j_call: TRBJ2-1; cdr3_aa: CSVGGDTRSYNEQFF
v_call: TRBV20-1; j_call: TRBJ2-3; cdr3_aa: CRVRQRLSTDTQYF
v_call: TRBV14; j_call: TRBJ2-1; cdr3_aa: CASSQQRENNEQFF
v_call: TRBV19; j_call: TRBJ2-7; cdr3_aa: CASSIVGRPTYEQYF
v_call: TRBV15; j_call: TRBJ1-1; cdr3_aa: CATSWTRRDTEAFF
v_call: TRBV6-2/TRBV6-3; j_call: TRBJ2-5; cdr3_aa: CASRDSRTQYF
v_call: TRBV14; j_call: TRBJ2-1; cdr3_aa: CASSPWTSGRASNEQFF
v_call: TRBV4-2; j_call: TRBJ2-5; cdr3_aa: CASSQVSSGTQETQYF
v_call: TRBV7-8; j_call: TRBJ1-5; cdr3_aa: CASSLADSNQPQHF
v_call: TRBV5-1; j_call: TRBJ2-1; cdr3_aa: CASSSGLAGDFSYNEQFF
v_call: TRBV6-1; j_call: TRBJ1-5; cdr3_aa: CASSDQGLHQPQHF
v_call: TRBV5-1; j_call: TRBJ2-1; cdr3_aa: CASSFQTERAYNEQFF
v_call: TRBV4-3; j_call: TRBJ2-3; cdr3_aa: CASSQGGGSTDTQYF
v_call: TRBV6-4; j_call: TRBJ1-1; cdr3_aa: CASSDGQPGAEAFF